This T cell receptor beta chain was identified during a study of blood T cell repertoires in COVID-19 (dated by TCRdb to about 2020). A note on the overall study: Samples from collaborators originated in the United States, Italy and Spain and spanned both the acute and convalescent phases of COVID-19. Deeply sampled blood TCRbeta repertoires from subjects exposed to, actively infected with, or recovered from COVID-19 were included in the dataset. Samples were obtained from the ongoing ImmuneRACE study (first 160 participants) and from roughly 1,300 subjects provided by 6 global collaborators. The repertoires were released in a freely available public database intended as a resource for research on the immune response to SARS-CoV-2. The prospective study material was composed of cDNA or gDNA derived from T cells, B-cell-depleted T cells, or PBMCs. Sample metadata almost always included a de-identified subject ID, COVID-19 status, age in years and sex. HLA class I and class II types, where available, came from metadata supplied by the sample provider rather than from assay-based typing.

CDR1 and CDR2 are read off the germline V gene (reference sequence) as LNHDA and SQIVND. Including cysteine and phenylalanine, the CDR3 has 14 amino acids. The only DNA kept is the CDR3, 42 bases in frame from the first base. The V and J ends are trimmed by 5 bases and 4 bases, leaving 14 bases between them. TCRbeta CDR3 regions were amplified from genomic DNA using the immunoSEQ Assay, a bias-controlled multiplex PCR. In the paper's pipeline: Nucleated cell counts per sample were estimated from amplification of reference gene primers within the assay. To quantify the absolute abundance of each unique TCRbeta CDR3 rearrangement, sequence reads were collapsed and filtered. For each sample, productive Simpson clonality was calculated by taking the square root of Simpson's diversity index across productive rearrangements. Sourced from immuneACCESS, this table was stored by TCRdb with only in-frame sequences that have V and J called. A share of the clones is absent; for the studies checked, an unresolved V gene accounts for under half, and the remainder has no known explanation. V and J calls plus clone size are reproduced from that table; the DNA served to infer D and trimming. This sample has around 120,000 clones in its table, and about 88% of those were observed once. Clones ranked in the top ten supply roughly 4.8% of the sample.

Summary of the overall study and its limitations: The quantity of clinical and demographic metadata differed by source and by participant and was supplied without curation.

Of note for this clone: Its antigen target is currently unknown. No qualities accompany the bases; no much larger clone lies one base away.

At one collaborating source in Seattle, patients were enrolled during active infection and were followed longitudinally through the course of disease. Collaborating institutions collected whole blood in K2EDTA tubes following their own protocols. Collaborator samples were shipped for TCRbeta analysis as frozen whole blood, isolated PBMCs, or DNA extracted from either sample type. The TCR comes from a man aged 55 to 69 with COVID-19, enrolled during active disease. The rearranged chain carries TRBV19 and TRBJ1-2, and the D gene may be TRBD1, 6 bases matching. The sample consisted of peripheral blood. This receptor has the CDR3 CASSLNRDSYGYTF. The sequenced DNA: TGTGCCAGTAGTCTGAACAGGGATTCCTATGGCTACACCTTC.